A selection of T cell receptor beta chains follows, all from one sample in a study of blood T cell repertoires in COVID-19. TCRdb keeps only in-frame clones here, not all; method: immunoSEQ multiplex PCR. The sample lists roughly 350,000 clones; more than 75% were seen once. The sequenced sample was peripheral blood. Receptors were obtained from a woman under 40 with COVID-19, enrolled during active disease. CDR3s include the opening cysteine and the closing phenylalanine or tryptophan. A D gene is named only where the DNA matches it firmly. The listing skips clone size in some rows; elsewhere it reads once, few, many or a size class.

TRBV6-5,TRBD1,TRBJ2-2,-,TGTGCCAGCAGTTGGCCGGGACAGGGCACCGGGGAGCTGTTTTTT,CASSWPGQGTGELFF
TRBV28,-,TRBJ2-7,-,TGTGCCAGCAGCGGGGACATCGCGCGGCAGTACTTC,CASSGDIARQYF
TRBV9,-,TRBJ2-7,-,TGTGCCAGCAGCGTAGGGAGTCAATACTACGAGCAGTACTTC,CASSVGSQYYEQYF
TRBV18,-,TRBJ2-7,-,TGTGCCAGCTCACCTACGGGAACCCCTCTCTCCGAGCAGTACTTC,CASSPTGTPLSEQYF
TRBV7-9,-,TRBJ2-7,few,TGTGCCAGCAGCCAGACAGGGACTCTTGGGGAGCAGTACTTC,CASSQTGTLGEQYF
TRBV18,-,TRBJ2-2,-,TGTGCCAGCTCACCCAGGCAGGATGGCACCGGGGAGCTGTTTTTT,CASSPRQDGTGELFF
TRBV7-2,-,TRBJ2-5,-,TGTGCCAGCAGCTTACAAGCGGGCAGGGAGTCGGAGACCCAGTACTTC,CASSLQAGRESETQYF
TRBV5-8,-,TRBJ1-3,few,TGTGCCAGCAGCTTGGGGTACAGGGCTGGAAACACCATATATTTT,CASSLGYRAGNTIYF
TRBV2,-,TRBJ1-5,-,TGTGCCAGCAGCACTAGGACCGCCTATGGCAATCAGCCCCAGCATTTT,CASSTRTAYGNQPQHF
TRBV7-2,TRBD1,TRBJ1-5,-,TGTGCCAGCAGCGGGACAGGAAATAGCAATCAGCCCCAGCATTTT,CASSGTGNSNQPQHF
TRBV29-1,-,TRBJ2-1,-,TGCAGCGTTATACCGGGACACCACAATGAGCAGTTCTTC,CSVIPGHHNEQFF
TRBV5-1,-,TRBJ2-2,-,TGCGCCAGCAGCCTCTTGGTGGGGGCGGTCACCGGGGAGCTGTTTTTT,CASSLLVGAVTGELFF
TRBV15,TRBD1,TRBJ2-7,-,TGTGCCACCGCATGGGACAGGGGGCCCTACGAGCAGTACTTC,CATAWDRGPYEQYF
TRBV6-2/TRBV6-3,TRBD1,TRBJ2-3,-,TGTGCCAGCAGTTGGACAGGGCGCACAGATACGCAGTATTTT,CASSWTGRTDTQYF
TRBV9,TRBD2,TRBJ2-1,-,TGTGCCAGCAGCGTAAGGGGTTTAGCGGGAGGAGACAATGAGCAGTTCTTC,CASSVRGLAGGDNEQFF
TRBV5-4,-,TRBJ1-2,-,TGTGCCAGCAGTCATGACAGAACCTATGGCTACACCTTC,CASSHDRTYGYTF
TRBV2,TRBD1,TRBJ2-7,-,TGTGCCAGCAGTGATACAGGGGGTACCTCCTACGAGCAGTACTTC,CASSDTGGTSYEQYF
TRBV11-2,-,TRBJ2-1,-,TGTGCCAGCAGCTTAGATGAGAGGGTTCATGAGCAGTTCTTC,CASSLDERVHEQFF
TRBV27,-,TRBJ2-1,-,TGTGCCAGCAGTTTCGGTGTCTCCTACAATGAGCAGTTCTTC,CASSFGVSYNEQFF
TRBV13,-,TRBJ1-5,-,TGTGCCAGCAGCTCAACAGGGCAGCCGCCCCAGCATTTT,CASSSTGQPPQHF
TRBV15,-,TRBJ1-1,-,TGTGCCACCAGCAGAGGAGGGTCCGGGAACACTGAAGCTTTCTTT,CATSRGGSGNTEAFF
TRBV14,-,TRBJ2-3,many,TGTGCCAGCAGCCAAGATCGGGGAGATACGCAGTATTTT,CASSQDRGDTQYF
TRBV5-8,-,TRBJ2-3,-,TGTGCCAGCAGCCTGGGACACGCGCTTAGCACAGATACGCAGTATTTT,CASSLGHALSTDTQYF
TRBV7-2,TRBD2,TRBJ2-5,-,TGTGCCAGCAGCATTAGCGGGAGGGAGACCCAGTACTTC,CASSISGRETQYF
TRBV28,-,TRBJ2-1,-,TGTGCCAGCCGGGGTAGCGTCCACAATGAGCAGTTCTTC,CASRGSVHNEQFF
TRBV6-2/TRBV6-3,TRBD2,TRBJ2-3,-,TGTGCCAGCAGCGGACTAGCGGGAGGCAGGATCACAGATACGCAGTATTTT,CASSGLAGGRITDTQYF
TRBV4-1,TRBD1,TRBJ1-6,few,TGCGCCAGCAGCCTGGGACAGGGCTATCGCTCACCCCTCCACTTT,CASSLGQGYRSPLHF